Here is one T cell receptor (beta chain) with its context. The source of the sample is a study of shared clonotypes between healthy human individuals. The table came from immunoSEQ multiplex PCR; TCRdb's copy has only in-frame clones and leaves some out. The sample holds millions of clones, roughly 94% seen once. The CDR3 contains 14 residues. Trimming removed 2 bases at V and 7 bases at J, with 9 bases between. The germline CDR1 and CDR2 sequences are MNHNS and SASEGT. Donation came from healthy HIV-negative adults that had no recent acute infections or vaccinations. The receptor's source is a man in his late teens or twenties in good health. The chain combines TRBV6-1 with TRBJ1-6; D remains ambiguous. The sample consisted of naive CD4+ T cells sorted from blood. Noted subset: CD45RA+ positively selected. Here the CDR3 DNA reads TGTGCCAGCAGTGAACACAGAAGCAATTCACCCCTCCACTTT. It translates to CASSEHRSNSPLHF.